Shown below are 17 T cell receptor beta chains from a single sample sequenced in a study of CD8 T cells in ankylosing spondylitis. The study, taken as a whole, reports: Ankylosing spondylitis blood appeared to be characterized by a TCR beta motif of under ten highly homologous variants.

Their recognized antigens are unknown. A single record per CDR3 protein comes from TCRdb applying MiXCR to the 5' RACE reads. The sample yields about 220,000 distinct CDR3 sequences, about 7% seen once. Sequenced sample: blood, either unsorted or a sorted T cell fraction (not recorded which). The receptors here all came from a male donor with ankylosing spondylitis.

This chain uses TRBV6-2 or TRBV6-3 with TRBJ2-7, with D unclear. The CDR3 runs to 13 residues. CDR1 and CDR2 from the germline V gene are MNHEY and SVGEGT. Trimming cost V 8 bases and J 0 bases, with 11 bases left between them. The CDR3: CASQTPSSYEQYF. DNA for the CDR3: TGTGCCAGCCAGACTCCTAGCTCCTACGAGCAGTACTTC.

This clonotype has ten or more counts. The J gene is TRBJ2-1, the V gene TRBV20-1; no reliable D call. Trimming removed 6 bases at V and 7 bases at J, with 7 bases between. From germline, CDR1 is DFQATT and CDR2 SNEGSKA (reference sequence). The CDR3 runs to 10 residues. CDR3 sequence reads: CSADQNEQFF. CDR3 DNA sequence: TGCAGTGCCGATCAAAATGAGCAGTTCTTC.

Ten or more counts support this clonotype. The CDR3 sequence: CSVRFLNTEAFF. As DNA, the CDR3 is TGCAGTGTACGGTTCTTGAACACTGAAGCTTTCTTT. The rearrangement joins TRBV20-1 to TRBJ1-1; D gene ambiguous. In germline, CDR1 is DFQATT, CDR2 SNEGSKA (reference sequence). The CDR3 contains 12 residues. Trimming took 7 bases from V and 0 from J, leaving 9 bases between them.

This clonotype was observed at least ten times. This chain links TRBV10-3 with TRBJ2-2; D may match TRBD1 or TRBD2 (7 bases each). Germline CDR1 and CDR2: ENHRY and SYGVKD. The CDR3 totals 14 residues. V was shortened by 11 bases and J by 0 bases, with 13 bases between the two germline ends. CDR3 sequence reads: CAAGGTANTGELFF. Written as DNA, the CDR3 is TGTGCCGCCGGGGGGACAGCGAACACCGGGGAGCTGTTTTTT.

This clonotype was observed a handful of times. The chain has TRBV6-2 or TRBV6-3 and TRBJ2-7; D remains ambiguous. V was pared by 2 bases and J by 0 bases, with 11 bases between. Germline lookup yields CDR1 MNHEY and CDR2 SVGEGT. The CDR3 extends over 15 amino acids. CDR3: CASSYRTLTSYEQYF. As DNA, the CDR3 is TGTGCCAGCAGTTACAGGACCCTCACCTCCTACGAGCAGTACTTC.

V is TRBV9 and J is TRBJ2-1, with 10 bases matching TRBD2. Germline CDR1 and CDR2: SGDLS and YYNGEE. After removal of 4 bases from V and 4 bases from J, the junction contained 11 bases not matched to a gene. The CDR3 covers 17 residues. The CDR3 DNA is TGTGCCAGCAGCCCCCAAGCGGGGGGGCCGGAATACAATGAGCAGTTCTTC. It specifies CASSPQAGGPEYNEQFF.

This clonotype was counted ten times or more. CDR3 DNA: TGTGCCAGCAGTGAGTCGAGGTCGGTGCTAGCCAAAAACATTCAGTACTTC. As protein: CASSESRSVLAKNIQYF. This chain connects TRBV2 to TRBJ2-4; the D is unclear. V gave up 3 bases and J gave up 0 bases, with 15 bases separating them. The CDR3 loop spans 17 amino acids. The germline V gene has CDR1 SNHLY and CDR2 FYNNEI.

This clonotype was detected many times. The chain combines TRBV4-3 with TRBJ1-4; no reliable D call. Trimming cost V 1 base and J 7 bases, with 13 bases left between them. The germline gives CDR1 LGHNA, CDR2 YSLEER. The CDR3 is 15 residues long. CDR3 nucleotides: TGCGCCAGCAGCCAAGGATCTAGGGTTGGTGAAAAACTGTTTTTT. This encodes CASSQGSRVGEKLFF.

This clonotype has ten or more counts. V is TRBV12-3 or TRBV12-4 and J is TRBJ1-3; a possible D gene is TRBD1 (5 bases). The CDR3 has 12 amino acids. Trimming removed 10 bases at V and 5 bases at J, with 12 bases between. CDR3 in amino acids: CATPGFRNTIYF. The CDR3 DNA follows: TGTGCCACCCCAGGGTTTCGAAACACCATATATTTT.

The chain combines TRBV20-1 with TRBJ2-7; 7 positions agree with TRBD2. This CDR3 has 14 amino acids. J gave up 4 bases and V 0 bases, and 6 bases lay outside the gene matches. The V gene's germline CDR1 is DFQATT and CDR2 SNEGSKA (reference sequence). CDR3 residues: CSARDLRERYEQYF. The CDR3 nucleotides read TGCAGTGCTAGAGATTTGCGGGAGCGGTACGAGCAGTACTTC.

The sample holds many counts of this clonotype. This chain uses TRBV7-9 with TRBJ1-2, with 7 nucleotides matching TRBD1. Germline trimming cut 4 bases from V and 8 bases from J; bases unmatched to any gene: 1. The V gene's germline CDR1 is SEHNR and CDR2 FQNEAQ (reference sequence). This CDR3 is built from 11 residues. CDR3 sequence (DNA): TGTGCCAGCAGCTCGGGACAGGGCTACACCTTC. Residues: CASSSGQGYTF.

The chain is built from TRBV7-9 and TRBJ2-7; D is perhaps TRBD2 (6 bases). The CDR3 has 13 amino acids. CDR1 SEHNR and CDR2 FQNEAQ come from the germline V gene (reference sequence). The V gene lost 7 bases and the J gene lost 3 bases, with 13 bases spanning the gap. CDR3 residues: CASTRDSGYEQYF. CDR3 sequence (DNA): TGTGCCAGCACCCGGGACTCGGGCTACGAGCAGTACTTC.

This clonotype has at least ten counts. The gene calls are TRBV5-6 and TRBJ2-2; D is possibly TRBD1 (5 bases). Germline V gives CDR1 SGHDT, CDR2 YYEEEE. This CDR3 has 16 amino acids. The V end lost 1 base, the J end lost 0 bases, and 10 bases lay between the germline ends. CDR3 residues: CASSLSQDTNTGELFF. CDR3 DNA: TGTGCCAGCAGCTTGTCGCAGGACACGAACACCGGGGAGCTGTTTTTT. Full variable domain (outside the CDR3, taken from reference TRBV5-6 and TRBJ2-2): DAGVTQSPTHLIKTRGQQVTLRCSPKSGHDTVSWYQQALGQGPQFIFQYYEEEERQRGNFPDRFSGHQFPNYSSELNVNALLLGDSALYLCASSLSQDTNTGELFFGEGSRLTVL.

The sample holds a few counts of this clonotype. The rearrangement links TRBV27 to TRBJ2-2; 8 bases match TRBD2. The length of the CDR3 is 15 residues. Germline loops: CDR1 MNHEY, CDR2 SMNVEV (reference sequence). V was pared by 3 bases and J by 4 bases, with 4 bases of the junction left unmatched. The CDR3 reads CASSLSAGATGELFF. For the CDR3, the DNA is TGTGCCAGCAGTTTGTCAGCGGGGGCCACCGGGGAGCTGTTTTTT.

The V gene is TRBV6-1, the J gene TRBJ2-3; 9 nucleotides align to TRBD1. CDR3 length: 15 residues. V gave up 7 bases and J gave up 2 bases; unmatched junction bases: 7. CDR1 and CDR2 (germline): MNHNS, SASEGT. CDR3 nucleotides: TGTGCCAGCATCCCGACAGGGGGGCTCACAGATACGCAGTATTTT. This codes for CASIPTGGLTDTQYF.

The sample holds many counts of this clonotype. The V gene is TRBV10-3, the J gene TRBJ2-2, with D unresolved. Trimming took off 8 bases at V and 0 bases at J, with 7 bases between the two ends. Per germline, CDR1 ENHRY and CDR2 SYGVKD. The CDR3 consists of 13 residues. CDR3 in DNA: TGTGCCATCGAACCAGCGAACACCGGGGAGCTGTTTTTT. It is translated as CAIEPANTGELFF.

This clonotype appeared a few times. This chain links TRBV27 with TRBJ2-1; the match to TRBD2 covers 13 bases. J lost 2 bases, V lost 6 bases, and 13 bases had no gene match. Germline lookup yields CDR1 MNHEY and CDR2 SMNVEV (reference sequence). The CDR3 extends over 19 amino acids. CDR3: CASSRLAGGLGVTYNEQFF. The CDR3 DNA reads TGTGCCAGCAGCCGACTAGCGGGAGGTCTCGGGGTCACCTACAATGAGCAGTTCTTC.